This TCR beta chain stems from a study of CD8+ T cells in alopecia areata. Study as a whole: After 6 to 18 months of tofacitinib, follow-up continued 6 months off drug. Notes on the study in general: Tofacitinib delivered significant drops in scalp clonality and in expanded CD8+ clones among the top 100. Elevated clonality characterized lesional scalp relative to normal scalp, particularly in alopecia totalis/universalis.

Comments on this clone: Its specificity is unknown.

In each case, RNA was isolated and then reverse transcribed into cDNA as the sequencing template. TCRdb's copy holds only in-frame clones and misses some; the assay was immunoSEQ multiplex PCR. The sample carries 200,000 to 250,000 clones, over 60% recorded once. The CDR3 runs 15 residues. The junction had 10 bases not matched to a gene; V was cut back by 0 bases and J by 10 bases. Germline V gene lookup returns CDR1 SGHRS and CDR2 YFSETQ. Treatment described: oral pan-JAK inhibitor, 5-10 mg twice daily. This TCR was sampled from a human donor with alopecia areata. The gene calls are TRBV5-1 and TRBJ2-1; 7 bases are a match to TRBD2. The sample was CD4+ T cells sorted from blood, taken at approximately week 44, from a patient treated with tofacitinib. In DNA, the CDR3 is TGCGCCAGCAGCTTGGATCCGGGGGGATTATCCGAGCAGTTCTTC. It specifies CASSLDPGGLSEQFF. Using reference TRBV5-1 and TRBJ2-1 for the parts outside the CDR3, the full variable domain is KAGVTQTPRYLIKTRGQQVTLSCSPISGHRSVSWYQQTPGQGLQFLFEYFSETQRNKGNFPGRFSGRQFSNSRSEMNVSTLELGDSALYLCASSLDPGGLSEQFFGPGTRLTVL.